These 9 T cell receptor beta chains were sequenced from one sample in a study of healthy donors' naive CD4 and CD8 T cells. TCR libraries were built from about 520 ng of total RNA by linear amplification. TCRdb re-called the reads with MiXCR, one entry per CDR3 protein. There are 150,000 to 200,000 distinct CDR3 sequences in the sample; 74% occur only once, and less than 2.5% lies in the top ten. Sample: naive CD4+ and CD8+ T cells sorted from blood, pooled from several donors. The receptors originated from a pool of human donors in good health; the sample pools cells from several healthy donors.

CDR3 nucleotide sequence: TGTGCCAGCAACCGTGTCGGGATGCTGGGACTAGCGGGAGATACGCAGTATTTT. Translation: CASNRVGMLGLAGDTQYF. The chain links TRBV5-4 to TRBJ2-3; TRBD2 matches 12 bases. CDR1 is SGHNT, CDR2 YYREEE, per germline (reference sequence). This CDR3 comprises 18 residues. The J segment lost 5 bases and the V segment lost 6 bases, leaving 16 bases of the junction unmatched.

CDR3 region: CASSGSTPGAYGYTF. The CDR3 DNA sequence: TGTGCCAGCAGTGGGTCCACACCCGGCGCCTATGGCTACACCTTC. The gene calls are TRBV2 and TRBJ1-2; D is unclear. Germline V gene lookup returns CDR1 SNHLY and CDR2 FYNNEI. Trimming cost V 4 bases and J 4 bases, with 16 bases left between them. The CDR3 loop spans 15 amino acids.

This clonotype has only a few counts. As DNA, the CDR3 is TGCAGCGGGGGGAGCGGGGGGCTCTCCTACAATGAGCAGTTCTTC. Amino acid sequence: CSGGSGGLSYNEQFF. V gene TRBV29-1 combines with J gene TRBJ2-1; 9 bases match TRBD2. The V segment lost 7 bases and the J segment 0 bases; nucleotides outside the gene matches: 7. CDR1 is SQVTM and CDR2 is ANQGSEA in the germline V gene. The CDR3 is 15 amino acids.

This rearrangement joins TRBV29-1 to TRBJ2-1; 8 nucleotides align to TRBD1. CDR3 length: 16 amino acids. In germline, CDR1 is SQVTM, CDR2 ANQGSEA. The V gene end was trimmed by 2 bases and the J gene end by 2 bases; junction bases not matched to a gene: 8. CDR3 protein: CSVEKDDRGTYNEQFF. CDR3 bases: TGCAGCGTTGAAAAAGATGACAGGGGTACCTACAATGAGCAGTTCTTC.

V is TRBV19 and J is TRBJ2-5, with D unresolved. Germline V gene sequence: CDR1 LNHDA, CDR2 SQIVND (reference sequence). The V end was cut by 6 bases, the J end by 2 bases, with 16 bases between. This CDR3 region has 15 residues. CDR3 DNA sequence: TGTGCCAGTAGCCCCCACCAGATTTCTCAAGAGACCCAGTACTTC. It encodes CASSPHQISQETQYF.

The genes are TRBV10-3 and TRBJ2-1; 8 bases match TRBD2. J was trimmed by 2 bases and V by 3 bases; bases with no gene match: 6. The CDR3 has 16 amino acids. From germline, CDR1 is ENHRY and CDR2 SYGVKD. CDR3 in DNA: TGTGCCATCAGTGATTTACGAGCGGGGGCCTACAATGAGCAGTTCTTC. Translation gives CAISDLRAGAYNEQFF.

The CDR3 is CSSNGLAGVNEQFF. In DNA, the CDR3 is TGCAGCTCTAACGGACTAGCGGGAGTAAATGAGCAGTTCTTC. This chain links TRBV29-1 with TRBJ2-1; 13 bases are a match to TRBD2. V was pared by 8 bases and J by 7 bases, with 8 bases of the junction left unmatched. The germline V gene encodes CDR1 SQVTM and CDR2 ANQGSEA. The CDR3 length is 14 residues.

The J gene is TRBJ2-1, the V gene TRBV20-1, with 8 nucleotides matching TRBD1. There are 14 residues in the CDR3. Per the germline V gene, CDR1 is DFQATT and CDR2 is SNEGSKA (reference sequence). The V gene end was trimmed by 6 bases and the J gene end by 0 bases; junction bases not matched to a gene: 4. The CDR3 protein is CSAQDRGSYNEQFF. CDR3 coding DNA: TGCAGTGCCCAAGACAGGGGCTCCTACAATGAGCAGTTCTTC.

The chain uses TRBV4-1 and TRBJ2-4; 9 bases line up with TRBD2. Trimming removed 2 bases from V and 7 bases from J; junction bases left unmatched: 6. The germline V gene has CDR1 MGHRA and CDR2 YSYEKL. The CDR3 sequence is 15 residues long. The CDR3 bases are TGCGCCAGCAGCCAACTGGGACTAGCCGGGAACATTCAGTACTTC. It specifies CASSQLGLAGNIQYF.